These 9 T cell receptor beta chains were sequenced from one sample in a study of blood T cell repertoires in COVID-19. This table comes from immunoSEQ multiplex PCR, and its TCRdb copy is limited to in-frame clones, with some not included. This sample has roughly 310,000 clones, with approximately 88% found just once. Sequencing used peripheral blood. The source of these receptors is a woman aged 45-65 years with active or convalescent COVID-19.

This clone was seen just once. The chain links TRBV10-3 to TRBJ1-5; weak D call: TRBD1 (6 bases). The length of the CDR3 is 15 residues. Between the trimmed V and J ends, which lost 6 bases and 1 base, there was a span of 13 bases. The germline gives CDR1 ENHRY, CDR2 SYGVKD. Here the CDR3 DNA reads TGTGCCATCAGCGCAGGGGATGCCAGCAATCAGCCCCAGCATTTT. Its protein is CAISAGDASNQPQHF.

This clone was detected only once. The chain carries TRBV19 and TRBJ1-6; D remains unclear. Looked up from germline, CDR1 is LNHDA and CDR2 is SQIVND (reference sequence). V was pared by 6 bases and J by 7 bases, with 13 bases between. The CDR3 extends over 14 amino acids. CDR3 loop: CASSPREINSPLHF. Here the CDR3 DNA reads TGTGCCAGTAGCCCCCGGGAGATAAATTCACCCCTCCACTTT. Variable domain in full (rest from reference TRBV19 and TRBJ1-6): DGGITQSPKYLFRKEGQNVTLSCEQNLNHDAMYWYRQDPGQGLRLIYYSQIVNDFQKGDIAEGYSVSREKKESFPLTVTSAQKNPTAFYLCASSPREINSPLHFGNGTRLTVT.

This clone was counted a few times. The chain joins TRBV30 to TRBJ1-2, with a possible D match to TRBD1 (6 bases). With 7 bases removed from V and 5 bases from J, the gap between germline ends came to 17 bases. Germline CDR1 and CDR2: GTSNPN and SVGIG (reference sequence). The CDR3 has 13 residues. CDR3 nucleotide sequence: TGTGCCTCCCGGACAGACGGCGTGTATGGCTACACCTTC. It yields the protein CASRTDGVYGYTF.

This clone has a single count. This chain connects TRBV7-9 to TRBJ1-1; TRBD1 matches at 7 bases. The CDR3 loop spans 14 amino acids. J was trimmed by 1 base and V by 3 bases; bases with no gene match: 2. In germline, CDR1 is SEHNR, CDR2 FQNEAQ (reference sequence). The CDR3 DNA follows: TGTGCCAGCAGCTTTCGACAGGGGAACACTGAAGCTTTCTTT. Its protein is CASSFRQGNTEAFF.

The chain is built from TRBV10-3 and TRBJ1-1, with D perhaps matching TRBD1 (6 bases). Trimming took off 2 bases at V and 2 bases at J, with 15 bases between the two ends. Germline loops: CDR1 ENHRY, CDR2 SYGVKD. The CDR3 length is 16 residues. The CDR3 region is CAISETTQGTNTEAFF. The CDR3 DNA reads TGTGCCATCAGTGAGACCACACAGGGCACTAACACTGAAGCTTTCTTT.

The chain has TRBV7-9 and TRBJ1-1; D might be TRBD1 (6 bases). Germline CDR1 and CDR2: SEHNR and FQNEAQ (reference sequence). This CDR3 has 14 residues. The V end was cut by 6 bases, the J end by 0 bases, with 11 bases between. In nucleotides, the CDR3 is TGTGCCAGCAGAACCGGGACACTGAACACTGAAGCTTTCTTT. Protein sequence: CASRTGTLNTEAFF.

This clone was seen a few times. The CDR3: CASSLGLTGTGNEQYF. For the CDR3, the DNA is TGTGCCAGCAGCTTAGGCCTTACCGGGACAGGGAACGAGCAGTACTTC. The gene calls are TRBV7-2 and TRBJ2-7, with 9 bases that match TRBD1. The CDR3 loop spans 16 amino acids. Germline V gene data show CDR1 as SGHTA and CDR2 as FQGNSA. Trimming removed 1 base from V and 5 bases from J; junction bases left unmatched: 9. Full variable domain (outside the CDR3, taken from reference TRBV7-2 and TRBJ2-7): GAGVSQSPSNKVTEKGKDVELRCDPISGHTALYWYRQSLGQGLEFLIYFQGNSAPDKSGLPSDRFSAERTGGSVSTLTIQRTQQEDSAVYLCASSLGLTGTGNEQYFGPGTRLTVT.

The CDR3: CASSRPASGYSSTDTQYF. The CDR3 DNA reads TGTGCCAGCAGCCGCCCGGCTAGCGGGTACTCTAGCACAGATACGCAGTATTTT. The chain links TRBV5-4 to TRBJ2-3, with TRBD2 matching 8 bases. The CDR3 runs to 18 residues. Germline CDR1 and CDR2: SGHNT and YYREEE (reference sequence). Losses at the gene ends were 4 bases for V and 0 bases for J; bases not matched to a gene: 13.

V is TRBV5-1 and J is TRBJ1-6, with D possibly being TRBD1 (6 bases). The germline gives CDR1 SGHRS, CDR2 YFSETQ. This CDR3 has 18 amino acids. Trimming took off 2 bases at V and 5 bases at J, with 20 bases between the two ends. In DNA form, the CDR3 reads TGCGCCAGCAGCTTAGCCCACAGGGACCGAGCCGATAATTCACCCCTCCACTTT. Its protein product is CASSLAHRDRADNSPLHF.